Each of the 29 T cell receptor beta chains below was sequenced from the same sample in a study of T cell responses to AZD1222 COVID-19 vaccine. Clones were read by immunoSEQ multiplex PCR, and TCRdb kept only the in-frame ones, dropping some. The sample lists 120,000 to 150,000 clones, 70% to 90% occurring once. Sequences were derived from peripheral blood, sampled on day 0 of AZD1222 vaccination. The receptor set was obtained from an adult in good health.

V is TRBV14 and J is TRBJ2-1; D gene ambiguous. This CDR3 comprises 16 residues. Germline V gene sequence: CDR1 SGHDN, CDR2 FVKESK. With 4 bases removed from V and 0 bases from J, the gap between germline ends came to 13 bases. The CDR3 region has the DNA TGTGCCAGCAGCCCCCTGGACGGAAGCTCCTACAATGAGCAGTTCTTC. This codes for CASSPLDGSSYNEQFF.

The chain uses TRBV7-9 and TRBJ1-1; the D is unclear. Looked up from germline, CDR1 is SEHNR and CDR2 is FQNEAQ (reference sequence). CDR3 size: 12 residues. The CDR3 bases are TGTGTTGGCGCCAGAGTGAACACTGAAGCTTTCTTT. This encodes CVGARVNTEAFF.

The rearrangement links TRBV12-3 or TRBV12-4 to TRBJ1-2, with D possibly TRBD1 on 5 matching bases. This CDR3 has 13 residues. Trimming pared 5 bases from V and 7 bases from J, leaving 14 bases between. CDR3 region: CASSPLIDSGYTF. The DNA of the CDR3 is TGTGCCAGCAGTCCTCTTATCGACAGTGGCTACACCTTC.

CDR3 loop: CACFASGRAYEQYF. Here the CDR3 DNA reads TGTGCCTGTTTCGCTAGCGGGAGGGCCTACGAGCAGTACTTC. The V gene is TRBV30, the J gene TRBJ2-7; 12 bases map to TRBD2. This CDR3 is built from 14 residues. Germline CDR1 is GTSNPN and CDR2 is SVGIG (reference sequence). Trimming at V came to 6 bases and at J to 2 bases, leaving 5 bases not matched to a gene.

The gene calls are TRBV9 and TRBJ2-3; TRBD2 matches 7 bases. The V segment lost 3 bases and the J segment 4 bases; nucleotides outside the gene matches: 5. The CDR3 is made up of 14 amino acids. The germline V gene has CDR1 SGDLS and CDR2 YYNGEE. CDR3 sequence reads: CASSAAGTSDTQYF. CDR3 sequence (DNA): TGTGCCAGCAGCGCAGCGGGGACGTCAGATACGCAGTATTTT.

The genes are TRBV14 and TRBJ2-7; D is unclear. The V gene lost 0 bases and the J gene lost 1 base, with 10 bases spanning the gap. CDR1 and CDR2 (germline): SGHDN, FVKESK. CDR3 length equals 15 residues. The CDR3: CASSQEMAPSYEQYF. As DNA, the CDR3 is TGTGCCAGCAGCCAAGAGATGGCCCCGTCCTACGAGCAGTACTTC. Complete variable domain (other parts from reference TRBV14 and TRBJ2-7): EAGVTQFPSHSVIEKGQTVTLRCDPISGHDNLYWYRRVMGKEIKFLLHFVKESKQDESGMPNNRFLAERTGGTYSTLKVQPAELEDSGVYFCASSQEMAPSYEQYFGPGTRLTVT.

This chain connects TRBV6-2 or TRBV6-3 to TRBJ2-6, with 9 bases that match TRBD2. The CDR3 extends over 16 amino acids. Germline values: CDR1 MNHEY, CDR2 SVGEGT. The junction had 0 bases not matched to a gene; V was cut back by 3 bases and J by 0 bases. This CDR3 reads CASSYSGSSGANVLTF. CDR3 sequence (DNA): TGTGCCAGCAGTTATAGCGGGAGCTCTGGGGCCAACGTCCTGACTTTC.

V is TRBV2 and J is TRBJ2-2; D is ambiguous. This CDR3 contains 13 residues. Germline V gene sequence: CDR1 SNHLY, CDR2 FYNNEI. The germline V and J ends were trimmed by 2 bases and 9 bases, with 10 bases remaining between them. For the CDR3, the DNA is TGTGCCAGCAGTGAATGGTATAGTAGGGAGCTGTTTTTT. Its translation is CASSEWYSRELFF. The entire variable domain, with the rest obtained from reference TRBV2 and TRBJ2-2, is as follows: EPEVTQTPSHQVTQMGQEVILRCVPISNHLYFYWYRQILGQKVEFLVSFYNNEISEKSEIFDDQFSVERPDGSNFTLKIRSTKLEDSAMYFCASSEWYSRELFFGEGSRLTVL.

The chain recombines TRBV27 with TRBJ1-1; D remains unclear. Trimming left V 3 bases short and J 11 bases short, with 13 bases between. The CDR3 totals 12 residues. Germline CDR1 reads MNHEY; CDR2 reads SMNVEV (reference sequence). CDR3 protein: CASSFSGSSAFF. The CDR3 DNA is TGTGCCAGCAGTTTTAGCGGGTCGTCGGCTTTCTTT.

The genes are TRBV19 and TRBJ2-7; 10 bases map to TRBD1. Germline V gene data show CDR1 as LNHDA and CDR2 as SQIVND (reference sequence). V was clipped by 4 bases and J by 6 bases; unmatched bases: 6. CDR3 length: 14 amino acids. CDR3 bases: TGTGCCAGTAGTAGGGGGGACAGGGGTCGCGAGCAGTACTTC. It codes for CASSRGDRGREQYF.

The chain joins TRBV6-5 to TRBJ1-1, with TRBD1 as a possible D gene (5 bases). V was clipped by 2 bases and J by 7 bases, with 8 bases between them. CDR1 MNHEY and CDR2 SVGAGI come from the germline V gene. The CDR3 is 12 residues long. The CDR3 loop is CASSYGGFEAFF. The CDR3 DNA is TGTGCCAGCAGTTACGGGGGTTTTGAAGCTTTCTTT.

The rearrangement joins TRBV18 to TRBJ2-7; D possibly uses TRBD1 or TRBD2 (5 bases each). Germline V gene sequence: CDR1 KGHSH, CDR2 LQKENI. There are 16 residues in the CDR3. The V end lost 4 bases, the J end lost 4 bases, and 20 bases lay between the germline ends. The DNA of the CDR3 is TGTGCCAGCTCACTATCAGTGGGGACCCCAGGGTACGAGCAGTACTTC. It yields the protein CASSLSVGTPGYEQYF.

The V call is TRBV15, the J call TRBJ2-5, with TRBD1 matching 7 bases. Germline V gene lookup returns CDR1 LNHNV and CDR2 YYDKDF (reference sequence). V trimming: 5 bases; J trimming: 9 bases; junction bases outside the gene matches: 12. The CDR3 length is 14 residues. The CDR3 sequence is CATSQGTARDSQYF. The DNA for the CDR3 is TGTGCCACCAGCCAAGGGACAGCTAGGGATTCCCAGTACTTC.

The chain couples TRBV6-2 or TRBV6-3 to TRBJ1-6; D is uncertain. Germline V lookup: CDR1 MNHEY, CDR2 SVGEGT. CDR3 size: 14 residues. Trimming left V 4 bases short and J 7 bases short, with 11 bases between. The CDR3 loop reads CASSSSVRNSPLHF. Written as DNA, the CDR3 is TGTGCCAGCAGTTCGTCCGTCAGAAATTCACCCCTCCACTTT.

The chain couples TRBV6-4 to TRBJ2-2; no clear D. This CDR3 is 11 amino acids long. CDR1 is MRHNA and CDR2 is SNTAGT in the germline V gene. Trimming pared 6 bases from V and 7 bases from J, leaving 6 bases between. The CDR3 here is CASRGNGELFF. Here the CDR3 DNA reads TGTGCCAGCAGAGGAAACGGGGAGCTGTTTTTT.

This clone was observed a few times. The chain employs TRBV2 and TRBJ2-7; TRBD2 aligns across 9 bases. CDR1 SNHLY and CDR2 FYNNEI come from the germline V gene. The length of the CDR3 is 15 residues. V was clipped by 2 bases and J by 4 bases; unmatched bases: 6. The CDR3 nucleotides are TGTGCCAGCAGTGAATCGAGCGGGAGGAGGTACGAGCAGTACTTC. Residues: CASSESSGRRYEQYF. Full variable domain (rest looked up from reference TRBV2 and TRBJ2-7): EPEVTQTPSHQVTQMGQEVILRCVPISNHLYFYWYRQILGQKVEFLVSFYNNEISEKSEIFDDQFSVERPDGSNFTLKIRSTKLEDSAMYFCASSESSGRRYEQYFGPGTRLTVT.

The rearrangement links TRBV27 to TRBJ1-5; maybe TRBD1 (6 bases). The CDR3 covers 15 residues. Germline V gene sequence: CDR1 MNHEY, CDR2 SMNVEV (reference sequence). V was shortened by 3 bases and J by 3 bases, with 12 bases between the two germline ends. The CDR3 region has the DNA TGTGCCAGCAGTTTCGGCTCAGGGGACAATCAGCCCCAGCATTTT. Protein sequence: CASSFGSGDNQPQHF.

The chain employs TRBV4-3 and TRBJ2-7; perhaps TRBD2 as D (5 bases). CDR3 size: 16 residues. The germline gives CDR1 LGHNA, CDR2 YSLEER. With 2 bases removed from V and 3 bases from J, the gap between germline ends came to 17 bases. CDR3 residues: CASSQQQTGSGYEQYF. Here the CDR3 DNA reads TGCGCCAGCAGCCAACAACAGACGGGGAGCGGCTACGAGCAGTACTTC.

The V call is TRBV7-2, the J call TRBJ2-1; possible D gene TRBD1, 5 bases. Trimming removed 2 bases from V and 10 bases from J, with 9 bases in between. The CDR3 spans 12 residues. Per germline, CDR1 SGHTA and CDR2 FQGNSA. The CDR3 coding sequence is TGTGCCAGCAGCTTATTTTACAGGGAGCAGTTCTTC. It is translated as CASSLFYREQFF.

This chain links TRBV3-1 (or the pseudogene TRBV3-2) with TRBJ1-2; 7 positions match TRBD1. The germline V gene has CDR1 LGHDT and CDR2 YNNKEL (reference sequence). CDR3 length: 15 amino acids. The V segment lost 0 bases and the J segment 4 bases; nucleotides outside the gene matches: 5. CDR3 region: CASSQDTGAGYGYTF. As DNA, the CDR3 is TGTGCCAGCAGCCAAGATACAGGGGCCGGCTATGGCTACACCTTC.

The J gene is TRBJ2-1, the V gene TRBV13; 13 bases agree with TRBD2. Unmatched junction bases numbered 6, after V lost 5 bases and J lost 8 bases. This CDR3 comprises 15 residues. Looked up from germline, CDR1 is PRHDT and CDR2 is FYEKMQ (reference sequence). DNA for the CDR3: TGTGCCAGCAGCCGCGGACTAGCGGGAGTGGATGAGCAGTTCTTC. It specifies CASSRGLAGVDEQFF.

This sequence joins TRBV28 and TRBJ1-5, with TRBD1 identical over 8 bases. The CDR3 sequence is 16 residues long. Trimming took 4 bases from V and 3 from J; bases not matched to a gene: 8. Germline V CDR1 and CDR2: MDHEN, SYDVKM. The CDR3 DNA sequence: TGTGCCAGCAGTTCCACAGGGGGGATGGTCAATCAGCCCCAGCATTTT. As protein: CASSSTGGMVNQPQHF.

The chain is built from TRBV3-1 (or the pseudogene TRBV3-2) and TRBJ2-2; possibly TRBD2 for D (5 bases). Looked up from germline, CDR1 is LGHDT and CDR2 is YNNKEL (reference sequence). The CDR3 has 16 residues. V was shortened by 3 bases and J by 1 base, with 12 bases between the two germline ends. This chain's CDR3 is CASSHIRGGNTGELFF. DNA for the CDR3: TGTGCCAGCAGCCACATCCGGGGTGGGAACACCGGGGAGCTGTTTTTT.

V is TRBV30 and J is TRBJ1-2, with D possibly matching TRBD1 (5 bases). V shed 0 bases and J shed 7 bases, with 6 bases lying between them. The CDR3 runs 11 residues. Germline V gives CDR1 GTSNPN, CDR2 SVGIG (reference sequence). The CDR3 loop is CAWSVGVGYTF. The DNA for the CDR3 is TGTGCCTGGAGTGTGGGGGTTGGCTACACCTTC.

The chain carries TRBV4-3 and TRBJ2-1, with 11 bases matching TRBD2. This CDR3 is built from 17 residues. Germline CDR1 is LGHNA and CDR2 is YSLEER. V lost 0 bases to trimming and J lost 6 bases; unmatched junction nucleotides: 7. CDR3 sequence (DNA): TGCGCCAGCAGCCAAGATGGTGGGACTAGCGGCCCCAATGAGCAGTTCTTC. It translates to CASSQDGGTSGPNEQFF.

The J gene is TRBJ1-1, the V gene TRBV14; D uncertain. The CDR3 is made up of 13 amino acids. V was trimmed by 0 bases and J by 5 bases, leaving 7 bases between them. Germline values: CDR1 SGHDN, CDR2 FVKESK. The CDR3 nucleotides are TGTGCCAGCAGCCAAGATCCTATGACTGAAGCTTTCTTT. Its translation: CASSQDPMTEAFF.

This clone was recorded a few times. The genes are TRBV30 and TRBJ1-5; a possible D gene is TRBD1 (5 bases). Germline CDR1 GTSNPN, CDR2 SVGIG (reference sequence). This CDR3 region has 15 residues. Trimming cost V 0 bases and J 6 bases, with 15 bases left between them. CDR3 region: CAWSVLGAKPQPQHF. In DNA form, the CDR3 reads TGTGCCTGGAGTGTACTAGGGGCTAAACCTCAGCCCCAGCATTTT.

The CDR3 protein is CASSQDPNEGDAGDKLFF. Written as DNA, the CDR3 is TGCGCCAGCAGCCAAGACCCTAACGAGGGGGACGCCGGTGATAAACTGTTTTTT. V and J are TRBV4-3 and TRBJ1-4; possibly TRBD1 for D (6 bases). Germline values: CDR1 LGHNA, CDR2 YSLEER. This CDR3 is 18 amino acids long. With 0 bases removed from V and 11 bases from J, the gap between germline ends came to 25 bases.

This chain uses TRBV7-2 with TRBJ2-5, with 8 bases fitting TRBD2. The CDR3 has 17 amino acids. Germline CDR1 reads SGHTA; CDR2 reads FQGNSA. V lost 2 bases, J lost 7 bases, and 15 bases stayed unmatched. The CDR3 DNA reads as TGTGCCAGCAGCTTAAGCTTCGGGCTAGCCCGGGGGGGGACCCAGTACTTC. Translation: CASSLSFGLARGGTQYF.